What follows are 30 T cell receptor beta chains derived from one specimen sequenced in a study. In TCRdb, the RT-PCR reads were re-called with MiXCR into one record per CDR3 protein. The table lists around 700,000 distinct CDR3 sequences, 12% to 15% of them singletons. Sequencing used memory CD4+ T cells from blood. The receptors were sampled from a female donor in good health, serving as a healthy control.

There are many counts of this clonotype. CDR3 loop: CSAPSPGDTQYF. CDR3 nucleotides: TGCAGTGCTCCTAGTCCGGGAGATACGCAGTATTTT. The V and J genes are TRBV20-1 and TRBJ2-3; D uncertain. Germline lookup yields CDR1 DFQATT and CDR2 SNEGSKA (reference sequence). The CDR3 runs 12 residues. The V end lost 5 bases, the J end lost 5 bases, and 11 bases lay between the germline ends.

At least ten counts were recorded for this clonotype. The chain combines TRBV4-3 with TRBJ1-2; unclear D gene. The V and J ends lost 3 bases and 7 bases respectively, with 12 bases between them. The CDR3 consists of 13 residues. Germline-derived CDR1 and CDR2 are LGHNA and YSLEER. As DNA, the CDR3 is TGCGCCAGCAGCCAGGGTGGCGTTGGTGGCTACACCTTC. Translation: CASSQGGVGGYTF.

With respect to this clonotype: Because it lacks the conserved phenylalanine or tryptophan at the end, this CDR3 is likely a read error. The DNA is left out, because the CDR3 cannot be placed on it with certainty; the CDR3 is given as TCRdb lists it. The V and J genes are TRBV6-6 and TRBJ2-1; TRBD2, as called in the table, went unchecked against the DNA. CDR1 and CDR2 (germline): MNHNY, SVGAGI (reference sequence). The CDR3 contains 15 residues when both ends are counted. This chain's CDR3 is CASSGVLGDGYTFGS.

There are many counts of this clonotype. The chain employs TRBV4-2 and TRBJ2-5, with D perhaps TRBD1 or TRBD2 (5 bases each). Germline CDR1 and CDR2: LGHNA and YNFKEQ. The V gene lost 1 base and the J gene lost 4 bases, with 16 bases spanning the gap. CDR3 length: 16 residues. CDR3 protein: CASSQGFGSGPETQYF. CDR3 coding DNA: TGTGCCAGCAGCCAAGGCTTTGGCTCGGGGCCAGAGACCCAGTACTTC.

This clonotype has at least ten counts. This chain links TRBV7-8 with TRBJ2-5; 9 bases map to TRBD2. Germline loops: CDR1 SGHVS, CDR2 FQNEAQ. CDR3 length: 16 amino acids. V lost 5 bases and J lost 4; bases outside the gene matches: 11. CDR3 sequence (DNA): TGTGCCAGCAGCCTGGGACTAGCTGGGGGAGCAGAGACCCAGTACTTC. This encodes CASSLGLAGGAETQYF.

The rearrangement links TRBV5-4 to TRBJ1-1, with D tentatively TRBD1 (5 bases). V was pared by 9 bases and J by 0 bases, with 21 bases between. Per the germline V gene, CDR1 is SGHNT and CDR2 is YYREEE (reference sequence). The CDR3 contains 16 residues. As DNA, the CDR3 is TGTGCCATCTCATCGGGGGGGATGAGCATGAACACTGAAGCTTTCTTT. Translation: CAISSGGMSMNTEAFF.

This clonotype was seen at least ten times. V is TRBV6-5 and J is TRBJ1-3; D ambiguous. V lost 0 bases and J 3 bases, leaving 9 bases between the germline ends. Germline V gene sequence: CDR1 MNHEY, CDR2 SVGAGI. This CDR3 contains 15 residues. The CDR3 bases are TGTGCCAGCAGTTACTCAATGACTGGTGGAAACACCATATATTTT. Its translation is CASSYSMTGGNTIYF.

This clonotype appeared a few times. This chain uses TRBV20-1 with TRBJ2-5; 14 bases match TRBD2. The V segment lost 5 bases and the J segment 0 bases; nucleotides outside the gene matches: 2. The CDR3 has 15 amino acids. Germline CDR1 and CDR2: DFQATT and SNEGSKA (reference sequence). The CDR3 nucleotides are TGCAGTGCTTGGACTAGCGGGAGGAACCAAGAGACCCAGTACTTC. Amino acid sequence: CSAWTSGRNQETQYF.

The CDR3 loop is CASRGDGMGSPLHF. The CDR3, as DNA: TGTGCCAGCAGGGGGGACGGCATGGGTTCACCCCTCCACTTT. The genes are TRBV12-3 or TRBV12-4 and TRBJ1-6; D possibly corresponds to TRBD1 (5 bases). V lost 6 bases to trimming and J lost 9 bases, with 15 bases between them. The CDR3 extends over 14 amino acids.

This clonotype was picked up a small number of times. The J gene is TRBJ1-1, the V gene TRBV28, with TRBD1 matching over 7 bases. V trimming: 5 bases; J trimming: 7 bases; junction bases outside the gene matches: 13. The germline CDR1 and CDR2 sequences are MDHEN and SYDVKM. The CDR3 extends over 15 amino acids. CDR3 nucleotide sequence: TGTGCCAGCAGTAGTCAAGGGACAGTCCAAGATGAAGCTTTCTTT. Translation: CASSSQGTVQDEAFF.

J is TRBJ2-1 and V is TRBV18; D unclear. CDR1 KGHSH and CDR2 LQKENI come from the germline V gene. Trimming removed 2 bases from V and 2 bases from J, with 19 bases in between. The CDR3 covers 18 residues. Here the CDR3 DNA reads TGTGCCAGCTCACCAAACGGATTGGGCTTTAGCCCCTACAATGAGCAGTTCTTC. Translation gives CASSPNGLGFSPYNEQFF.

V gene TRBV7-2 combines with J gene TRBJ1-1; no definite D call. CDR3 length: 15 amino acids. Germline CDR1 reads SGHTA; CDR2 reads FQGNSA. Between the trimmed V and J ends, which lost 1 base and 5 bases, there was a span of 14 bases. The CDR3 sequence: CASSLGTGVGTEAFF. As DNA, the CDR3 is TGTGCCAGCAGCTTAGGTACCGGGGTCGGGACTGAAGCTTTCTTT.

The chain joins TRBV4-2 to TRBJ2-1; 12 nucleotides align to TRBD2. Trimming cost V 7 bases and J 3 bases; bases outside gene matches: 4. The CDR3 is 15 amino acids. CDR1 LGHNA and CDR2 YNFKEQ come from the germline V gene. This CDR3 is CASTLAGGDYNEQFF. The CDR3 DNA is TGTGCCAGCACCCTAGCGGGAGGGGACTACAATGAGCAGTTCTTC.

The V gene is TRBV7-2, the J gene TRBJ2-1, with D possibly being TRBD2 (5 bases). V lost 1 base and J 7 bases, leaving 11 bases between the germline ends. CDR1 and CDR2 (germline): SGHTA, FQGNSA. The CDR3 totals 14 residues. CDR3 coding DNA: TGTGCCAGCAGCTTAGATGGGTCGGGGAATGAGCAGTTCTTC. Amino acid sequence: CASSLDGSGNEQFF.

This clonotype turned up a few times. The CDR3 region has the DNA TGTGCCAGCAGCCAAGGGACTAGACAAGAGACCCAGTACTTC. It translates to CASSQGTRQETQYF. This chain connects TRBV3-1 to TRBJ2-5; 7 positions match TRBD2. This CDR3 has 14 residues. Germline V gene data show CDR1 as LGHDT and CDR2 as YNNKEL (reference sequence). With 1 base clipped from V and 2 bases from J, the junction kept 1 base outside the gene matches.

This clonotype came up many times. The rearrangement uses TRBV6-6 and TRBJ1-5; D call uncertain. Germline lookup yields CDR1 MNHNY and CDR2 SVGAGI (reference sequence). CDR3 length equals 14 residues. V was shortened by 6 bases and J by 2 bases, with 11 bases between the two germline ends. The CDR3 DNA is TGTGCCAGCAGCTTCGGGGATGGCAATCAGCCCCAGCATTTT. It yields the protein CASSFGDGNQPQHF.

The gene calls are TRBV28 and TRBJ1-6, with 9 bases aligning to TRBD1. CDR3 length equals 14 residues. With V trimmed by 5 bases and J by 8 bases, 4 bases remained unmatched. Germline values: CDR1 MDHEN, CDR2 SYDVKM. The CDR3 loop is CASSLGQGHSPLHF. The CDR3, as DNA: TGTGCCAGCAGTCTCGGACAGGGGCATTCACCCCTCCACTTT.

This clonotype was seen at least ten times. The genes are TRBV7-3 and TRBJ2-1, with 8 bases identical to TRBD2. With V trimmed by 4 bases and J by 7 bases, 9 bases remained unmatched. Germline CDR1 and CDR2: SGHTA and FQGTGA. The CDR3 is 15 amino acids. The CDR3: CASSYTAGEVNEQFF. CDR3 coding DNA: TGTGCCAGCAGCTACACAGCGGGAGAGGTAAATGAGCAGTTCTTC.

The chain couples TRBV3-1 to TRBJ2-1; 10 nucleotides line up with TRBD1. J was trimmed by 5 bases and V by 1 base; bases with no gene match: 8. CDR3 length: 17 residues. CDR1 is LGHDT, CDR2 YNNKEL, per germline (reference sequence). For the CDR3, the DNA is TGTGCCAGCAGCCAAGGAAGACCGGGACAGGGGAACAATGAGCAGTTCTTC. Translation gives CASSQGRPGQGNNEQFF.

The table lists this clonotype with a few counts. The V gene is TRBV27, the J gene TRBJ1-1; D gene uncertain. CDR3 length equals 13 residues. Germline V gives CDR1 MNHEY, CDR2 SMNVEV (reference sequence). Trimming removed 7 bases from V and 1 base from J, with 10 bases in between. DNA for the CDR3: TGTGCCAGCACTCAAGCCAGGAACACTGAAGCTTTCTTT. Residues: CASTQARNTEAFF.

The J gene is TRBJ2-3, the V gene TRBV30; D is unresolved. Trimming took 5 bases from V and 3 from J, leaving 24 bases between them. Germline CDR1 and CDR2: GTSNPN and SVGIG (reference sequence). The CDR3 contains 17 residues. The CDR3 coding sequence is TGTGCCTGGCTCCTTAAAACCGGACCGGTGGGGACAGATACGCAGTATTTT. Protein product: CAWLLKTGPVGTDTQYF. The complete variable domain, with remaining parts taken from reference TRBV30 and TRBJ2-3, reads SQTIHQWPATLVQPVGSPLSLECTVEGTSNPNLYWYRQAAGRGLQLLFYSVGIGQISSEVPQNLSASRPQDRQFILSSKKLLLSDSGFYLCAWLLKTGPVGTDTQYFGPGTRLTVL.

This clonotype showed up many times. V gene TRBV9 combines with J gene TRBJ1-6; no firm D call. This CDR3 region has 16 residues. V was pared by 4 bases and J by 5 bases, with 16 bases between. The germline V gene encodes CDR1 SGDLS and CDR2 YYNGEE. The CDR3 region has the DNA TGTGCCAGCAGCATGAACTCGGGAACCCATAATTCACCCCTCCACTTT. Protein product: CASSMNSGTHNSPLHF.

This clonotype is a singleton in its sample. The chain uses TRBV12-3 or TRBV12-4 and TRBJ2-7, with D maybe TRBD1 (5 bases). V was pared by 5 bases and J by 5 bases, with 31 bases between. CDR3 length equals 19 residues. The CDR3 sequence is CASSPSSAGMSSPPHEQYF. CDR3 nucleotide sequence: TGTGCCAGCAGTCCCTCATCGGCAGGGATGAGCTCACCCCCCCACGAGCAGTACTTC.

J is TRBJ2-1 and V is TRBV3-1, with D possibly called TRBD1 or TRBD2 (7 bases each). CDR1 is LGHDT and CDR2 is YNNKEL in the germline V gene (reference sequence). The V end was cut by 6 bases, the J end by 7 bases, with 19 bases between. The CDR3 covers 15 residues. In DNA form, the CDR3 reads TGTGCCAGCAGTCCAATGGGGGAGGGGGCGAATGAGCAGTTCTTC. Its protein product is CASSPMGEGANEQFF.

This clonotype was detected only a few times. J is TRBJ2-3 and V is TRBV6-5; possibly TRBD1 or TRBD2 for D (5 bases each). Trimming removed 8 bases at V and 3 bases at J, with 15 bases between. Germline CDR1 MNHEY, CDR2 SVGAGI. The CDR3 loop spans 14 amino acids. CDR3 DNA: TGTGCCAGCGGGGACGGGATTCGGACAGATACGCAGTATTTT. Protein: CASGDGIRTDTQYF.

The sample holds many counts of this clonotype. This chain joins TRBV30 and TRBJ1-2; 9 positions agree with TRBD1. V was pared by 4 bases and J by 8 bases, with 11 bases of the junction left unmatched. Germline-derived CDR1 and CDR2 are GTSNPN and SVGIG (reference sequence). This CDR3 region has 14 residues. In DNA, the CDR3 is TGTGCCTGGACCGCCGGGACAGGGTTACGCGGCTACACCTTC. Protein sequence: CAWTAGTGLRGYTF. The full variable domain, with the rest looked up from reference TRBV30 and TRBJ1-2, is SQTIHQWPATLVQPVGSPLSLECTVEGTSNPNLYWYRQAAGRGLQLLFYSVGIGQISSEVPQNLSASRPQDRQFILSSKKLLLSDSGFYLCAWTAGTGLRGYTFGSGTRLTVV.

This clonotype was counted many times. The CDR3: CASSYSREGPADTQYF. For the CDR3, the DNA is TGTGCCAGCAGTTACTCACGGGAGGGCCCAGCAGATACGCAGTATTTT. V is TRBV6-2 or TRBV6-3 and J is TRBJ2-3; 8 positions agree with TRBD2. Per germline, CDR1 MNHEY and CDR2 SVGEGT. This CDR3 comprises 16 residues. V lost 0 bases and J lost 4; bases outside the gene matches: 6.

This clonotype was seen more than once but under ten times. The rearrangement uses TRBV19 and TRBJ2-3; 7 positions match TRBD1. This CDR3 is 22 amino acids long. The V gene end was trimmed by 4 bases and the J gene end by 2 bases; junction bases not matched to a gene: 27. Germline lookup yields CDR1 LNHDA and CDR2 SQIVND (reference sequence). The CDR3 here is CASSTRQRTAERTGYNTDTQYF. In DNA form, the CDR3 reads TGTGCCAGTAGTACTCGCCAGCGAACGGCAGAGAGGACAGGCTATAACACAGATACGCAGTATTTT.

Here the CDR3 DNA reads TGTGCCAGCAGTGAAGCTTTGGTGCAACGCCCGGGACGGACCTACGAGCAGTACTTC. Protein: CASSEALVQRPGRTYEQYF. This chain links TRBV2 with TRBJ2-7; TRBD1 or TRBD2 may be the D gene (5 bases each). CDR3 size: 19 residues. V was shortened by 0 bases and J by 2 bases, with 23 bases between the two germline ends. Germline CDR1 reads SNHLY; CDR2 reads FYNNEI.

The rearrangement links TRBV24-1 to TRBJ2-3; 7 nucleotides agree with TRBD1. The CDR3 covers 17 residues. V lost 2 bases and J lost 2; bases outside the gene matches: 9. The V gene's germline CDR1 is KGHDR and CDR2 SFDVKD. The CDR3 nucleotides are TGTGCCACCAGTGATTCCCCGACAGGGCCAATCACAGATACGCAGTATTTT. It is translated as CATSDSPTGPITDTQYF.